Below are 16 T cell receptor beta chains sequenced from a single sample in a study of T-cell memory formation after mild COVID-19. MiXCR, applied by TCRdb to the 5' RACE reads, yields one record per CDR3 protein. This sample yields roughly 600,000 distinct CDR3 sequences, of which roughly 18% are seen a single time; approximately 12% belongs to the top ten. The sample consisted of PBMCs or a T cell subset sorted from them (not recorded which). Receptor source: an adult woman who had mild COVID-19 (a few samples of this study predate the infection). Cell type and time point are not known.

The chain couples TRBV7-9 to TRBJ1-2; tentative D call: TRBD1 (5 bases). The length of the CDR3 is 13 residues. The V end was cut by 5 bases, the J end by 7 bases, with 14 bases between. Per germline, CDR1 SEHNR and CDR2 FQNEAQ (reference sequence). DNA for the CDR3: TGTGCCAGCAGCCCCGGGGGGGGTCGTGGCTACACCTTC. This sequence encodes CASSPGGGRGYTF.

The gene calls are TRBV30 and TRBJ2-5, with 9 bases aligning to TRBD2. Trimming removed 4 bases from V and 4 bases from J; junction bases left unmatched: 10. This CDR3 region has 15 residues. Germline CDR1 and CDR2: GTSNPN and SVGIG (reference sequence). CDR3 region: CAWTPGSSGGETQYF. As DNA, the CDR3 is TGTGCCTGGACCCCCGGGAGTAGCGGGGGAGAGACCCAGTACTTC.

J is TRBJ2-1 and V is TRBV29-1, with D unresolved. Germline V gene data show CDR1 as SQVTM and CDR2 as ANQGSEA. The V end was cut by 0 bases, the J end by 7 bases, with 7 bases between. The CDR3 length is 12 residues. This CDR3 reads CSVEDLENEQFF. CDR3 DNA sequence: TGCAGCGTTGAAGATCTGGAGAATGAGCAGTTCTTC.

This clonotype has more than one count but fewer than ten. V and J are TRBV6-2 or TRBV6-3 and TRBJ2-1, with D perhaps given as TRBD1 or TRBD2 (6 bases each). The CDR3 contains 12 residues. Deletions cut 10 bases from V and 5 bases from J, with 12 bases between. The germline CDR1 and CDR2 sequences are MNHEY and SVGEGT. CDR3 DNA sequence: TGTGCCATCTCAAGGGGGGACAATGAGCAGTTCTTC. Translated, it gives CAISRGDNEQFF.

This clonotype appeared a few times. The genes are TRBV20-1 and TRBJ1-2, with D possibly matching TRBD1 (5 bases). Per germline, CDR1 DFQATT and CDR2 SNEGSKA (reference sequence). The CDR3 is 15 amino acids. V was pared by 1 base and J by 2 bases, with 14 bases between. The CDR3 coding sequence is TGCAGTGCTAGAGGAACAGCCAAGGGGAACTATGGCTACACCTTC. Protein product: CSARGTAKGNYGYTF.

This chain connects TRBV5-1 to TRBJ1-5; D is perhaps TRBD1 (6 bases). CDR3 length: 15 amino acids. Germline loops: CDR1 SGHRS, CDR2 YFSETQ. V was clipped by 0 bases and J by 7 bases, with 14 bases between them. CDR3 protein: CASSLDGGGRQPQHF. The CDR3, as DNA: TGCGCCAGCAGCTTGGATGGGGGGGGCCGCCAGCCCCAGCATTTT.

The chain is built from TRBV12-3 or TRBV12-4 and TRBJ2-5, with 10 positions matching TRBD1. The CDR3 runs 14 residues. With 6 bases clipped from V and 7 bases from J, the junction kept 8 bases outside the gene matches. The CDR3 sequence: CASRPGTGDLTQYF. CDR3 nucleotide sequence: TGTGCCAGCAGACCCGGGACAGGGGACCTGACCCAGTACTTC.

This chain joins TRBV29-1 and TRBJ1-2; TRBD1 matches 7 bases. Trimming took 6 bases from V and 4 from J; bases not matched to a gene: 5. This CDR3 contains 12 residues. Looked up from germline, CDR1 is SQVTM and CDR2 is ANQGSEA. For the CDR3, the DNA is TGCAGCGTAACGACAGGGCCCTATGGCTACACCTTC. Translating it yields CSVTTGPYGYTF.

This clonotype showed up just a few times. The chain employs TRBV6-5 and TRBJ2-1; 12 nucleotides match TRBD2. The CDR3 covers 18 residues. Looked up from germline, CDR1 is MNHEY and CDR2 is SVGAGI. Trimming removed 2 bases from V and 8 bases from J; junction bases left unmatched: 13. Here the CDR3 reads CASSYPPLASGRVDEQFF. The CDR3 DNA reads TGTGCCAGCAGTTACCCTCCATTGGCTAGCGGGAGGGTGGATGAGCAGTTCTTC.

This clonotype was counted between two and nine times. The chain couples TRBV7-3 to TRBJ2-7, with TRBD1 matching 9 bases. The junction had 2 bases not matched to a gene; V was cut back by 3 bases and J by 2 bases. Germline-derived CDR1 and CDR2 are SGHTA and FQGTGA. The CDR3 contains 14 residues. This CDR3 is CASSFDRGAYEQYF. CDR3 DNA: TGTGCCAGCAGCTTTGACAGGGGGGCCTACGAGCAGTACTTC.

The J gene is TRBJ2-7, the V gene TRBV15; D possibly corresponds to TRBD2 (7 bases). The V gene's germline CDR1 is LNHNV and CDR2 YYDKDF (reference sequence). Trimming removed 1 base from V and 7 bases from J, with 14 bases in between. CDR3 length equals 14 residues. The CDR3 protein is CATSRGEGDYEQYF. The CDR3 bases are TGTGCCACCAGCAGAGGGGAGGGGGATTATGAGCAGTACTTC.

The rearrangement joins TRBV7-9 to TRBJ2-7, with TRBD1 identical over 7 bases. V shed 4 bases and J 7 bases; nucleotides not matched to a gene: 10. Germline V CDR1 and CDR2: SEHNR, FQNEAQ (reference sequence). The CDR3 is 14 residues long. CDR3 amino acids: CASSYADRVGEQYF. The DNA for the CDR3 is TGTGCCAGCAGCTATGCCGACAGGGTGGGTGAGCAGTACTTC.

The gene calls are TRBV20-1 and TRBJ2-7; 10 nucleotides align to TRBD2. The germline V gene has CDR1 DFQATT and CDR2 SNEGSKA (reference sequence). V was clipped by 2 bases and J by 0 bases; unmatched bases: 16. The CDR3 totals 19 residues. The CDR3 loop is CSARPAPGLALTNSYEQYF. CDR3 nucleotides: TGCAGTGCTAGACCTGCTCCGGGACTAGCGCTCACCAACTCCTACGAGCAGTACTTC.

V usage is TRBV24-1 and J usage is TRBJ2-2; D remains unclear. Deletions cut 2 bases from V and 2 bases from J, with 14 bases between. The length of the CDR3 is 17 residues. Germline V gene lookup returns CDR1 KGHDR and CDR2 SFDVKD. The CDR3 loop is CATSDSQRTDNTGELFF. The CDR3 coding sequence is TGTGCCACCAGTGATTCCCAAAGGACGGATAACACCGGGGAGCTGTTTTTT.

This clonotype has at least ten counts. The chain is built from TRBV20-1 and TRBJ2-1; 7 bases match TRBD2. The V segment lost 2 bases and the J segment 7 bases; nucleotides outside the gene matches: 8. The CDR3 contains 14 residues. Germline-derived CDR1 and CDR2 are DFQATT and SNEGSKA (reference sequence). CDR3 coding DNA: TGCAGTGCTAGATCCAGCGGGATTGGTAATGAGCAGTTCTTC. Its protein product is CSARSSGIGNEQFF.

This clonotype was observed a few times. The chain combines TRBV6-2 or TRBV6-3 with TRBJ1-1, with no clear D. V was cut by 2 bases and J by 3 bases, with 10 bases left in between. Germline assignment: CDR1 MNHEY and CDR2 SVGEGT. CDR3 length equals 14 residues. CDR3 nucleotides: TGTGCCAGCAGTTACCATCCAAAGTACACTGAAGCTTTCTTT. Translated, it gives CASSYHPKYTEAFF.